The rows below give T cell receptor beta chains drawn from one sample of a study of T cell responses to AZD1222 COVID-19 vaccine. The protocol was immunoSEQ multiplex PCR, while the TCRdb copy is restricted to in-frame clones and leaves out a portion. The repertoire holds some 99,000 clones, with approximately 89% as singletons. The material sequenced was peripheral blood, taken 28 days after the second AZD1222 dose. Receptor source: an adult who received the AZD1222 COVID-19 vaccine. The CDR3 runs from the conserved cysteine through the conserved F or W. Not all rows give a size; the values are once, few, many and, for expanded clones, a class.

CATSDGGQGGTEAFF	-	TRBJ1-1	TRBV24-1
CASSIPPLRLTNTEAFF	-	TRBJ1-1	TRBV28
CASSSSGTGGTGELFF	-	TRBJ2-2	TRBV5-1
CATSRTGTDTQYF	once	TRBJ2-3	TRBV15
CASSSRGSYEQYF	-	TRBJ2-7	TRBV28
CASSLVASGGAITYNEQFF	-	TRBJ2-1	TRBV11-2
CASSLGQSYGYTF	-	TRBJ1-2	TRBV5-6
CASSVTSGSPYEQYF	-	TRBJ2-7	TRBV19
CASSVRDMNTEAFF	-	TRBJ1-1	TRBV9
CASSEKGLAKNIQYF	few	TRBJ2-4	TRBV7-9
CASSNTGNTGELFF	-	TRBJ2-2	TRBV19
CAWSVVLETQYF	-	TRBJ2-5	TRBV30
CSVDWGSPGDTQYF	-	TRBJ2-3	TRBV29-1
CASSSIPGRHLAKNIQYF	-	TRBJ2-4	TRBV6-2/TRBV6-3
CASSQGLVGYYGYTF	-	TRBJ1-2	TRBV7-2
CASSHAWSNQPQHF	-	TRBJ1-5	TRBV19
CACKGRQELTMNTEAFF	-	TRBJ1-1	TRBV30
CASRNRGILCYNEQFF	-	TRBJ2-1	TRBV11-3
CASSLPPPGHSRGEQYF	-	TRBJ2-7	TRBV7-2
CASSQGSGGTEAFF	few	TRBJ1-1	TRBV4-2
CATSRDRNQPQHF	once	TRBJ1-5	TRBV15
CASSFAVSNQPQHF	-	TRBJ1-5	TRBV7-2
CASTQGALRGAEQFF	-	TRBJ2-1	TRBV3-1/TRBV3-2
CASSEAPGDGGTEAFF	large	TRBJ1-1	TRBV6-1
CASRGGTYTDTQYF	-	TRBJ2-3	TRBV4-3
CATSDPGTAGNTIYF	-	TRBJ1-3	TRBV24-1
CSAGGGSTEAFF	-	TRBJ1-1	TRBV29-1
CATRSGALNTEAFF	-	TRBJ1-1	TRBV15
CASSSRWDRVSDQPQHF	few	TRBJ1-5	TRBV7-2
CASSEPGRMNTEAFF	-	TRBJ1-1	TRBV5-1
CASSSPITARSANTEAFF	-	TRBJ1-1	TRBV28
CATSRDLSGGAGEQFF	-	TRBJ2-1	TRBV15
CASSSQMETEAFF	-	TRBJ1-1	TRBV5-5
CASSKAGGGTGELFF	once	TRBJ2-2	TRBV5-4
CASSSLQETQYF	-	TRBJ2-5	TRBV12-3/TRBV12-4
CATSDGTNEKLFF	once	TRBJ1-4	TRBV24-1
CASSVDGGRFSTEAFF	-	TRBJ1-1	TRBV9
CASSPIAGALNEQFF	-	TRBJ2-1	TRBV19